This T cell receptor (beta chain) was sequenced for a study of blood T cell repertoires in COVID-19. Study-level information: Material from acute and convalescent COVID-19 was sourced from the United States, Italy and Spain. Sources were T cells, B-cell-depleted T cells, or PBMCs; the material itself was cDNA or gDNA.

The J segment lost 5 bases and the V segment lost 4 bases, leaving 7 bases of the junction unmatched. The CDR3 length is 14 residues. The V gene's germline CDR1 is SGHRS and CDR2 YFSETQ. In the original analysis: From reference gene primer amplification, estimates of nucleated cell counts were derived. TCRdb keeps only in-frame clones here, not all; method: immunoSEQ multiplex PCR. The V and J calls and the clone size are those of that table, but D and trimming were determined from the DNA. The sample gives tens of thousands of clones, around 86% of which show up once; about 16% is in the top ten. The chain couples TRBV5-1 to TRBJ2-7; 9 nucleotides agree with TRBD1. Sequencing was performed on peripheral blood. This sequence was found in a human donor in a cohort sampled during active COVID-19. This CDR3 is CASSRAGTGNEQYF. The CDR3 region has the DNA TGCGCCAGCAGCCGCGCCGGGACAGGGAACGAGCAGTACTTC.